This TCR beta chain derives from a study of blood T cell repertoires in COVID-19. Across the study: The study drew acute and convalescent COVID-19 samples from the United States, Italy and Spain. Sources were T cells, B-cell-depleted T cells, or PBMCs; the material itself was cDNA or gDNA.

V was pared by 4 bases and J by 0 bases, with 14 bases between. Germline CDR1 and CDR2: SGHKS and YYEKEE (reference sequence). The CDR3 runs to 16 residues. Per the authors' pipeline: It was from reference gene primer amplification that nucleated cell counts were estimated. Only in-frame clones appear in the TCRdb table, and some are missing; sequencing was by immunoSEQ multiplex PCR. The V and J calls and clone size are taken from that table; D and trimming were inferred from the DNA. The sample gives over 75,000 clones, more than 65% of which show up once; roughly 15% is in the top ten. The J gene is TRBJ2-1, the V gene TRBV5-5; no clear D. This sequence was found in a human donor in a cohort sampled during active COVID-19. Sequences were obtained from peripheral blood. CDR3 sequence (DNA): TGTGCCAGCAGCCTACTGATCCTTAACTCCTACAATGAGCAGTTCTTC. Translation gives CASSLLILNSYNEQFF.